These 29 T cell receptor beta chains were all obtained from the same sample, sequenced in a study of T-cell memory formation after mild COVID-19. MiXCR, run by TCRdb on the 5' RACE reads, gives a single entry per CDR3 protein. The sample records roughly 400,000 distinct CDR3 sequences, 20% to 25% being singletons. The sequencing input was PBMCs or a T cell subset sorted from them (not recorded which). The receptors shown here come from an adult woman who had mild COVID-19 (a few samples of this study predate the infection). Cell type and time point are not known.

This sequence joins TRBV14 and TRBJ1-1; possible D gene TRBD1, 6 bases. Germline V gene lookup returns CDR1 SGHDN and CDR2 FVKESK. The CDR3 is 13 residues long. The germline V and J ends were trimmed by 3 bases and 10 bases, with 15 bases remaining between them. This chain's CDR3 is CASSQTFGGRAFF. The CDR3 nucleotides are TGTGCCAGCAGCCAGACGTTCGGGGGGCGAGCTTTCTTT.

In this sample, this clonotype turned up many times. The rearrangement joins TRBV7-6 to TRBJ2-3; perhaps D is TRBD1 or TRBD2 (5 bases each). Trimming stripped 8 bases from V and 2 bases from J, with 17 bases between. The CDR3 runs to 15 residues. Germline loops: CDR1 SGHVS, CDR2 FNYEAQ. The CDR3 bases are TGTGCCAGCGGGGGACGGGGTCAGACCACAGATACGCAGTATTTT. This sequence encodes CASGGRGQTTDTQYF.

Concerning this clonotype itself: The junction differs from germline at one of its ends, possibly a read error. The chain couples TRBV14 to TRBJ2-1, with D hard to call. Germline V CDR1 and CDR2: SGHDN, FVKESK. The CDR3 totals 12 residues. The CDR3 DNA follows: TGTGCCAGCAGCCAACTAGGTGCTGGAACCTACTTC. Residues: CASSQLGAGTYF.

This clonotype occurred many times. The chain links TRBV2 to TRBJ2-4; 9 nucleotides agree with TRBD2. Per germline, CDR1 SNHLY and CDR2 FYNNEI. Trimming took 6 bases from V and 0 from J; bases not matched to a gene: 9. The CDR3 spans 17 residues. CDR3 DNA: TGTGCCAGCAGGGGAGGGCTAGCGGGGAGAGCCAAAAACATTCAGTACTTC. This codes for CASRGGLAGRAKNIQYF.

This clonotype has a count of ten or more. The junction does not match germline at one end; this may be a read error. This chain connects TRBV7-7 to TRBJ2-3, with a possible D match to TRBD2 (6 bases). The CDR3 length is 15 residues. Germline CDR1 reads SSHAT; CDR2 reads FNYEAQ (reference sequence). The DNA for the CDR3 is TGTGCTAGCAGCTCGGGACTTTCGAGCACAGATACGCAGTATTTT. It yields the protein CASSSGLSSTDTQYF.

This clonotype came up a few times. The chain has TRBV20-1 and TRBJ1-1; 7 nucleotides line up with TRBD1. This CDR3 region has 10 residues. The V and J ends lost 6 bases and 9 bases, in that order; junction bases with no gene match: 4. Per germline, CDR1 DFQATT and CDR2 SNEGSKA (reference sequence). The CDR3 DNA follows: TGCAGTGCGCGGGACAGCCAAGCTTTCTTT. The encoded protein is CSARDSQAFF.

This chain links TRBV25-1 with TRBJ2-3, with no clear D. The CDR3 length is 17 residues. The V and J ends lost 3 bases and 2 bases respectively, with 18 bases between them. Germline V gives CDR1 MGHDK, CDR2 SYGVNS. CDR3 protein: CASSESSKVGSTDTQYF. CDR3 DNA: TGTGCCAGCAGTGAGTCATCAAAAGTAGGGTCCACAGATACGCAGTATTTT.

The CDR3 reads CAWSRGVTGYGYTF. The CDR3 DNA sequence: TGTGCCTGGAGTCGCGGAGTCACGGGCTATGGCTACACCTTC. The rearrangement links TRBV30 to TRBJ1-2, with unresolved D. This CDR3 region has 14 residues. Germline-derived CDR1 and CDR2 are GTSNPN and SVGIG (reference sequence). V was cut by 2 bases and J by 4 bases, with 14 bases left in between.

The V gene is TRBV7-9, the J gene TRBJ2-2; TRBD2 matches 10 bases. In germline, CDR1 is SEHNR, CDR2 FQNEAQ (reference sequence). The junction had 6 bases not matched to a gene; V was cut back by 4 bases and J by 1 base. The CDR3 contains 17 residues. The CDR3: CASSSPSSGRNTGELFF. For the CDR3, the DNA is TGTGCCAGCAGCTCACCTTCTAGCGGGAGGAACACCGGGGAGCTGTTTTTT.

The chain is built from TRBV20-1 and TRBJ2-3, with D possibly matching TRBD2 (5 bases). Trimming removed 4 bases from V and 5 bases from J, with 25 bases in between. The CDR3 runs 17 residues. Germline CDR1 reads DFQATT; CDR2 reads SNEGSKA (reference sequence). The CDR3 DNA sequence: TGCAGTGCTACTCAAGCGGATCTCGGGCACACACGAGATACGCAGTATTTT. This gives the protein CSATQADLGHTRDTQYF.

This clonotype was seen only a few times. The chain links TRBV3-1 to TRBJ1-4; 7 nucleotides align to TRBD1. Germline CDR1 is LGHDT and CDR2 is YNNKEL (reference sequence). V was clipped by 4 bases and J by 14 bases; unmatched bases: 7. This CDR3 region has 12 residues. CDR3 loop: CASSPTGGQLFF. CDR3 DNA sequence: TGTGCCAGCAGCCCTACCGGGGGACAGCTGTTTTTT. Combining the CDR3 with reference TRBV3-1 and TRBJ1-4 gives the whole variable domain DTAVSQTPKYLVTQMGNDKSIKCEQNLGHDTMYWYKQDSKKFLKIMFSYNNKELIINETVPNRFSPKSPDKAHLNLHINSLELGDSAVYFCASSPTGGQLFFGSGTQLSVL.

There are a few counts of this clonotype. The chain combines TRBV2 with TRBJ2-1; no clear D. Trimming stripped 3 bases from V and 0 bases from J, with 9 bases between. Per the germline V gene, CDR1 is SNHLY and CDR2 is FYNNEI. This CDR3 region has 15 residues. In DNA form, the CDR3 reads TGTGCCAGCAGTGAGGATAGCTACTCCTACAATGAGCAGTTCTTC. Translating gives CASSEDSYSYNEQFF. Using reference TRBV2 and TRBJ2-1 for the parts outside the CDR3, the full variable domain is EPEVTQTPSHQVTQMGQEVILRCVPISNHLYFYWYRQILGQKVEFLVSFYNNEISEKSEIFDDQFSVERPDGSNFTLKIRSTKLEDSAMYFCASSEDSYSYNEQFFGPGTRLTVL.

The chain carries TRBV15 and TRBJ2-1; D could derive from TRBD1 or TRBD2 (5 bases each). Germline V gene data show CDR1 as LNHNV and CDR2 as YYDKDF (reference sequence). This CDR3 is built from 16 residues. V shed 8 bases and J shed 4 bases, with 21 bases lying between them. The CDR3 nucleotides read TGTGCCACCGGAAGAAGCAGGGAGACTCTTTACAATGAGCAGTTCTTC. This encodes CATGRSRETLYNEQFF.

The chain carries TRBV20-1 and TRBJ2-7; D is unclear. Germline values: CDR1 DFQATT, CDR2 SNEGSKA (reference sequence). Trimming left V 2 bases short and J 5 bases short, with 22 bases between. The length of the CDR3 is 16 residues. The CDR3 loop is CSARSETLNGLNEQYF. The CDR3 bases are TGCAGTGCTAGAAGCGAAACCCTGAATGGCCTAAACGAGCAGTACTTC.

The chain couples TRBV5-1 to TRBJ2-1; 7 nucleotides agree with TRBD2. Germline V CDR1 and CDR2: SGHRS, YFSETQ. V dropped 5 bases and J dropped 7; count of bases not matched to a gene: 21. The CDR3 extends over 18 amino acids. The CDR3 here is CASRSRGNAGTHGNEQFF. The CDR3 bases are TGCGCCAGCAGGTCGCGGGGGAATGCCGGAACCCATGGGAATGAGCAGTTCTTC. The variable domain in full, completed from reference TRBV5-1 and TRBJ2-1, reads KAGVTQTPRYLIKTRGQQVTLSCSPISGHRSVSWYQQTPGQGLQFLFEYFSETQRNKGNFPGRFSGRQFSNSRSEMNVSTLELGDSALYLCASRSRGNAGTHGNEQFFGPGTRLTVL.

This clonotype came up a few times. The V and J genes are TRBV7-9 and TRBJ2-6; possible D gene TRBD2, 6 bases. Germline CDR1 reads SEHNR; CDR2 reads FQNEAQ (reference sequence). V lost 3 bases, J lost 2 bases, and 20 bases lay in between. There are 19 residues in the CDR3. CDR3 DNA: TGTGCCAGCAGCTTCTATCTACGGGGGTTAAAGACTGGGGCCAACGTCCTGACTTTC. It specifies CASSFYLRGLKTGANVLTF.

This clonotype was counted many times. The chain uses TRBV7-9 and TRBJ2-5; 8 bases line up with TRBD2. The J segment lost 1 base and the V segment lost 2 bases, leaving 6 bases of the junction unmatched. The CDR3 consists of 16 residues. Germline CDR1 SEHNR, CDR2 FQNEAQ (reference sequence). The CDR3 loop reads CASSLISAGGQETQYF. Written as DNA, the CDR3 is TGTGCCAGCAGCTTAATCAGCGCGGGGGGCCAAGAGACCCAGTACTTC.

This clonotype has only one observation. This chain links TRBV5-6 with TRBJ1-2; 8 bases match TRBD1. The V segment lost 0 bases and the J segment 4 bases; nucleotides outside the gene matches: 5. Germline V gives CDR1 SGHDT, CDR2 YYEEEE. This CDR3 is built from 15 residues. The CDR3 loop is CASSLGPGQVYGYTF. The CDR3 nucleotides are TGTGCCAGCAGCTTGGGGCCGGGACAGGTCTATGGCTACACCTTC.

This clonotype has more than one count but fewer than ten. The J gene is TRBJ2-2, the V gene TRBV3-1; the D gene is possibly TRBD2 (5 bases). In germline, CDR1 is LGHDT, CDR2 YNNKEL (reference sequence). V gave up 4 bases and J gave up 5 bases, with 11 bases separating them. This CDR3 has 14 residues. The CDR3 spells CASSPPRRTGELFF. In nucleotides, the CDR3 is TGTGCCAGCAGCCCGCCGAGGAGGACCGGGGAGCTGTTTTTT.

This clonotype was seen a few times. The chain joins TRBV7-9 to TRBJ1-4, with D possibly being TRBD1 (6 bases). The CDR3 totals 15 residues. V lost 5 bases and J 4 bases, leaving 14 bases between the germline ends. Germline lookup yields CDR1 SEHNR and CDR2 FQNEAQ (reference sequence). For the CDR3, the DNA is TGTGCCAGCAGCCCAGGGGACGGCATTAATGAAAAACTGTTTTTT. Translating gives CASSPGDGINEKLFF.

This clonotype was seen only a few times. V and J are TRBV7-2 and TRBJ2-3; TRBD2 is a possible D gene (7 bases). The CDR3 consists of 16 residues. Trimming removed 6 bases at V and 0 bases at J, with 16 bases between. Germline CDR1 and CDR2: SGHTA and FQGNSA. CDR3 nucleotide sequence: TGTGCCAGCAGGAAGGGGGGGCGAAAAAGCACAGATACGCAGTATTTT. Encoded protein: CASRKGGRKSTDTQYF. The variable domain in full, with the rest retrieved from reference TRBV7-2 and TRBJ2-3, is GAGVSQSPSNKVTEKGKDVELRCDPISGHTALYWYRQSLGQGLEFLIYFQGNSAPDKSGLPSDRFSAERTGGSVSTLTIQRTQQEDSAVYLCASRKGGRKSTDTQYFGPGTRLTVL.

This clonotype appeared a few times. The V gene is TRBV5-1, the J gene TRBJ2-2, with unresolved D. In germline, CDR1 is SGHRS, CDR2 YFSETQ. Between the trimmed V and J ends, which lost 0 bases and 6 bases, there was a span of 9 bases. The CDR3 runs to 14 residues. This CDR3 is CASSLVVGPGELFF. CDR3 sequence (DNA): TGCGCCAGCAGCTTGGTAGTAGGCCCCGGGGAGCTGTTTTTT.

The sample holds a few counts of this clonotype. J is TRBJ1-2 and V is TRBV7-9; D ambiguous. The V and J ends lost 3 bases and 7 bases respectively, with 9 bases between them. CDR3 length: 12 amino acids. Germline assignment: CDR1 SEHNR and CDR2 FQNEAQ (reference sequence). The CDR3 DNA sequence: TGTGCCAGCAGCTTGTCCCCGGGTGGCTACACCTTC. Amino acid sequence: CASSLSPGGYTF. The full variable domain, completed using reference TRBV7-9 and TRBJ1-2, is DTGVSQNPRHKITKRGQNVTFRCDPISEHNRLYWYRQTLGQGPEFLTYFQNEAQLEKSRLLSDRFSAERPKGSFSTLEIQRTEQGDSAMYLCASSLSPGGYTFGSGTRLTVV.

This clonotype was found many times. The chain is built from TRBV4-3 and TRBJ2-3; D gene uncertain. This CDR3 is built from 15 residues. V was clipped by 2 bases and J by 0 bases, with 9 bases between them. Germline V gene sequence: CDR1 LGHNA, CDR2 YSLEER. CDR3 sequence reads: CASSQSFESTDTQYF. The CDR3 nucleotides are TGCGCCAGCAGCCAAAGTTTCGAAAGCACAGATACGCAGTATTTT.

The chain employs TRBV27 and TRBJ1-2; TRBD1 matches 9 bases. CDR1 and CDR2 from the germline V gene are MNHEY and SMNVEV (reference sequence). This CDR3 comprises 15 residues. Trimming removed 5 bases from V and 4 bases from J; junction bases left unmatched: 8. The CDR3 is CASSLTTGGGYGYTF. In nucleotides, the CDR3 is TGTGCCAGCAGTCTAACAACAGGGGGCGGCTATGGCTACACCTTC.

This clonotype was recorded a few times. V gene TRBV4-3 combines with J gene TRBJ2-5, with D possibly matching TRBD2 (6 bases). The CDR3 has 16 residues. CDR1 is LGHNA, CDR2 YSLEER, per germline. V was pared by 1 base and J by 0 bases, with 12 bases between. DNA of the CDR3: TGCGCCAGCAGCCAAGGGCGGGGCCCGTACCAAGAGACCCAGTACTTC. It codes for CASSQGRGPYQETQYF.

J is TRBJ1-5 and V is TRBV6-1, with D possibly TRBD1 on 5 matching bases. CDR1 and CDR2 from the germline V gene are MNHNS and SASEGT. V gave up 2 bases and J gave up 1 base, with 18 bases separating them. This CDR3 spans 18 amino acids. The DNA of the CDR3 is TGTGCCAGCAGTGAATTTGTTACAGGTAGTGGGAGCAATCAGCCCCAGCATTTT. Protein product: CASSEFVTGSGSNQPQHF.

The CDR3 sequence is CASSRGGQTNTGELFF. The CDR3 DNA is TGTGCCAGCAGCCGTGGGGGACAGACCAACACCGGGGAGCTGTTTTTT. The chain links TRBV4-2 to TRBJ2-2; 7 bases are shared with TRBD1. Germline-derived CDR1 and CDR2 are LGHNA and YNFKEQ. The CDR3 extends over 16 amino acids. V shed 4 bases, J shed 2 bases, and the junction held 7 bases outside the gene matches.

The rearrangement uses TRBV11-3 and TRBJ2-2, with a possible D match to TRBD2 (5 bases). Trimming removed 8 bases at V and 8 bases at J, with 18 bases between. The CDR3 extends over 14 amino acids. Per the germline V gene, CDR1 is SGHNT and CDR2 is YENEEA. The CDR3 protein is CASRDIVVTGELFF. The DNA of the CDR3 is TGTGCCAGCCGGGATATAGTGGTAACAGGGGAGCTGTTTTTT.